This is a list of T cell receptor beta chains from one sample in a study of blood T cell repertoires in COVID-19. Sequencing used immunoSEQ multiplex PCR; TCRdb keeps in-frame clones, though not all of them. The sample comprises more than 110,000 clones, 70% to 90% of which are singletons, and about 5.6% rests with the top ten. The sequenced material came from peripheral blood. The source of these receptors is a human donor in a cohort sampled during active COVID-19. Each CDR3 is given with its conserved first and last residue.

TRBV24-1,CATSINGVFHF
TRBV6-5,CASRLLAGYNEQFF
TRBV4-2,CASSQEGLAGRETQYF
TRBV28,CASSSPYLYREVGDTGELFF
TRBV5-1,CASSSGGRDEKLFF
TRBV2,CASSGDRASNEKLFF
TRBV5-1,CASSISGGAHNEQFF
TRBV6-5,CASTRAGTGDGEQYF
TRBV7-9,CASTNRTYNEQFF
TRBV5-1,CASSLLAGEYNEQFF
TRBV6-1,CASSELAGVDTQYF
TRBV6-5,CASSPGTGVTEKLFF
TRBV30,CACSRSGADTQYF
TRBV3-1/TRBV3-2,CASSRANEQFF
TRBV12-5,CASGLGLAERDEQFF
TRBV5-1,CASSLGRNEKLFF
TRBV28,CASSPRSLAGRRELFF
TRBV28,CASSIPESGANVLTF
TRBV3-1/TRBV3-2,CASSQVAVYTEAFF
TRBV6-5,CASSGGGRAQYF
TRBV27,CASRPIQVDSSPLHF
TRBV18,CASSPQDSEYTEAFF
TRBV9,CASSVYKAGGPGELFF
TRBV5-6,CASSLPGDLNTEAFF
TRBV7-3,CASSRGLAGGGNEQFF
TRBV9,CASSESLDGTYEQYF
TRBV5-1,CASSLAGGNTGELFF
TRBV15,CATSPAGLAHQETQYF
TRBV6-5,CASSPSYSHTEAFF
TRBV7-8,CASSPRGYYNEQFF
TRBV28,CASRIQGNRDIQYF
TRBV7-8,CASSLRDRGVMNTEAFF
TRBV29-1,CSVEDWRGGYLADTQYF
TRBV4-1,CASSQASLAGGSTDTQYF
TRBV28,CASSLLAIKETQYF
TRBV29-1,CSVADRDPYEQYF
TRBV7-2,CASSLGVSGYGYTF
TRBV9,CASSGGLGLSYEQYF
TRBV19,CASSYTSGSTDTQYF
TRBV18,CASSPTQGPNQPQHF
TRBV6-1,CASSDPIGTSGNNEQFF
TRBV6-2/TRBV6-3,CASSYGGGSIYEQYF
TRBV5-5,CASSRTGGAGNTIYF
TRBV11-2,CASSPGRLAGASGTQYF
TRBV7-9,CASSLSSGPSSYNEQFF
TRBV6-5,CASSLRLAPYNEQFF
TRBV5-1,CASSFDRTGAYEQYF
TRBV27,CASRPTENQPQHF
TRBV28,CASSFAGELFF
TRBV5-1,CASSFGQGAIFTDTQYF
TRBV19,CASGGAAKNIQYF
TRBV7-9,CASSLGATGLRETQYF
TRBV15,CATSSSVGGPYEQYF